One and the same sample provided the 23 T cell receptor beta chains below, sequenced in a study of T cell responses to AZD1222 COVID-19 vaccine. The assay was immunoSEQ multiplex PCR, and TCRdb's table has in-frame clones only and misses some. The sample yields about 46,000 clones, about 90% seen once. The starting material was peripheral blood, obtained 28 days after the second AZD1222 dose. Every receptor here comes from an adult who received the AZD1222 COVID-19 vaccine.

The genes are TRBV11-2 and TRBJ2-7, with 7 bases lining up with TRBD2. The CDR3 is 15 residues long. With V trimmed by 4 bases and J by 0 bases, 6 bases remained unmatched. Per the germline V gene, CDR1 is SGHAT and CDR2 is FQNNGV. The CDR3 nucleotides read TGTGCCAGCAGCTCTAGCAGCGGGAACTCCTACGAGCAGTACTTC. As protein: CASSSSSGNSYEQYF.

This chain's CDR3 is CASSLGMGYGPLGTEAFF. The CDR3 DNA is TGCGCCAGCAGCTTGGGAATGGGGTACGGACCGTTGGGCACTGAAGCTTTCTTT. V and J are TRBV5-1 and TRBJ1-1; D not resolved. CDR1 and CDR2 from the germline V gene are SGHRS and YFSETQ. CDR3 length equals 18 residues. Between the trimmed V and J ends, which lost 0 bases and 4 bases, there was a span of 22 bases.

V gene TRBV2 combines with J gene TRBJ2-7, with TRBD2 matching over 7 bases. Trimming removed 5 bases from V and 6 bases from J; junction bases left unmatched: 19. The germline V gene encodes CDR1 SNHLY and CDR2 FYNNEI. The CDR3 spans 17 residues. The CDR3 coding sequence is TGTGCCAGCAGTTCCGAGGAGCTGGGAGGGCCGGGTCTCGAGCAGTACTTC. Its translation is CASSSEELGGPGLEQYF.

The genes are TRBV7-9 and TRBJ2-7; possible D gene TRBD1, 6 bases. This CDR3 contains 16 residues. V dropped 3 bases and J dropped 5 bases, with 20 bases sitting between them. Germline V gene sequence: CDR1 SEHNR, CDR2 FQNEAQ (reference sequence). The CDR3 protein is CASSLSGGQGSHEQYF. As DNA, the CDR3 is TGTGCCAGCAGCTTGTCGGGTGGGCAGGGGTCCCACGAGCAGTACTTC. Full variable domain (rest looked up from reference TRBV7-9 and TRBJ2-7): DTGVSQNPRHKITKRGQNVTFRCDPISEHNRLYWYRQTLGQGPEFLTYFQNEAQLEKSRLLSDRFSAERPKGSFSTLEIQRTEQGDSAMYLCASSLSGGQGSHEQYFGPGTRLTVT.

The chain is built from TRBV28 and TRBJ1-1; 7 positions match TRBD1. J gave up 1 base and V 4 bases, and 24 bases lay outside the gene matches. Germline assignment: CDR1 MDHEN and CDR2 SYDVKM. The CDR3 loop spans 21 amino acids. Here the CDR3 reads CASSSPLRQGVERWWNTEAFF. The CDR3 bases are TGTGCCAGCAGTTCGCCATTGAGACAGGGTGTAGAGCGATGGTGGAACACTGAAGCTTTCTTT.

This chain uses TRBV29-1 with TRBJ2-5, with D perhaps TRBD2 (5 bases). V lost 7 bases and J lost 8, with 23 bases in between. Germline values: CDR1 SQVTM, CDR2 ANQGSEA. The CDR3 runs to 14 residues. The CDR3 DNA reads as TGCAGCGGCCGCACTTCTTGGGAGCTAGGTACCCAGTACTTC. Translated: CSGRTSWELGTQYF.

V gene TRBV19 combines with J gene TRBJ1-4, with TRBD1 matching 10 bases. CDR1 and CDR2 from the germline V gene are LNHDA and SQIVND (reference sequence). The CDR3 is made up of 14 amino acids. Trimming took 6 bases from V and 7 from J; bases not matched to a gene: 5. CDR3 sequence: CASSWTGGPEKLFF. The CDR3, as DNA: TGTGCCAGTAGCTGGACAGGGGGGCCTGAAAAACTGTTTTTT. Using reference TRBV19 and TRBJ1-4 for the parts outside the CDR3, the full variable domain is DGGITQSPKYLFRKEGQNVTLSCEQNLNHDAMYWYRQDPGQGLRLIYYSQIVNDFQKGDIAEGYSVSREKKESFPLTVTSAQKNPTAFYLCASSWTGGPEKLFFGSGTQLSVL.

This chain uses TRBV4-1 with TRBJ2-7; 7 positions match TRBD2. V lost 1 base, J lost 5 bases, and 2 bases stayed unmatched. CDR1 MGHRA and CDR2 YSYEKL come from the germline V gene. The CDR3 covers 13 residues. The CDR3, as DNA: TGCGCCAGCAGCCAAGGACGGGGGGACGAGCAGTACTTC. It encodes CASSQGRGDEQYF.

The chain has TRBV10-3 and TRBJ2-7; D perhaps matches TRBD2 (7 bases). CDR1 ENHRY and CDR2 SYGVKD come from the germline V gene. This CDR3 spans 17 amino acids. The V end was cut by 2 bases, the J end by 0 bases, with 17 bases between. CDR3 coding DNA: TGTGCCATCAGTGAGGCGACGGGGGGCTCGAGCTCCTACGAGCAGTACTTC. It yields the protein CAISEATGGSSSYEQYF.

The chain carries TRBV28 and TRBJ2-1, with D perhaps TRBD2 (7 bases). CDR3 length equals 15 residues. Germline CDR1 MDHEN, CDR2 SYDVKM. V was cut by 5 bases and J by 7 bases, with 18 bases left in between. This chain's CDR3 is CASSTFGGARNEQFF. The CDR3 DNA reads TGTGCCAGCAGTACCTTTGGGGGGGCTAGGAATGAGCAGTTCTTC.

The CDR3 loop reads CASSLELAGGTDTQYF. CDR3 in DNA: TGTGCCAGCAGCTTAGAACTAGCGGGAGGGACAGATACGCAGTATTTT. This sequence joins TRBV7-8 and TRBJ2-3, with TRBD2 matching 13 bases. V was clipped by 1 base and J by 3 bases; unmatched bases: 1. The CDR3 runs 16 residues. Germline CDR1 is SGHVS and CDR2 is FQNEAQ.

The CDR3 DNA sequence: TGTGCCAGCAGCTTAGAAGCGGGATACTACGAGCAGTACTTC. Translating gives CASSLEAGYYEQYF. The chain joins TRBV7-2 to TRBJ2-7; 7 bases fit TRBD2. The CDR3 has 14 amino acids. Germline trimming cut 1 base from V and 3 bases from J; bases unmatched to any gene: 3. The germline V gene encodes CDR1 SGHTA and CDR2 FQGNSA.

The chain has TRBV7-2 and TRBJ1-1; D is possibly TRBD1 (5 bases). The CDR3 loop spans 14 amino acids. CDR1 is SGHTA, CDR2 FQGNSA, per germline. Between the trimmed V and J ends, which lost 5 bases and 4 bases, there was a span of 14 bases. The CDR3 DNA is TGTGCCAGCAGCGCCGACGGGGGTGGCACTGAAGCTTTCTTT. Translating gives CASSADGGGTEAFF.

V is TRBV4-1 and J is TRBJ2-3; D is unclear. The germline gives CDR1 MGHRA, CDR2 YSYEKL. V lost 0 bases, J lost 11 bases, and 21 bases lay in between. The CDR3 length is 16 residues. The CDR3 loop reads CASSQEVGIRTIKQYF. The DNA for the CDR3 is TGCGCCAGCAGCCAAGAGGTAGGGATTCGCACGATTAAGCAGTATTTT.

The chain employs TRBV27 and TRBJ1-6; D may be TRBD1 (6 bases). The CDR3 contains 17 residues. Trimming shortened V by 4 bases and J by 14 bases, and 27 bases separated the two germline ends. Germline assignment: CDR1 MNHEY and CDR2 SMNVEV (reference sequence). CDR3 residues: CASSSYRVSGEVLALHF. The CDR3 bases are TGTGCCAGCAGTTCCTACAGGGTCTCGGGGGAAGTTTTGGCCCTCCACTTT.

This sequence joins TRBV12-3 or TRBV12-4 and TRBJ2-5; no reliable D call. V lost 6 bases, J lost 1 base, and 9 bases lay in between. This CDR3 has 13 residues. The CDR3 here is CASSNRAQETQYF. In DNA, the CDR3 is TGTGCCAGCAGCAATCGAGCCCAAGAGACCCAGTACTTC.

V usage is TRBV4-1 and J usage is TRBJ1-4; D unclear. Germline-derived CDR1 and CDR2 are MGHRA and YSYEKL. The CDR3 runs 16 residues. Between the trimmed V and J ends, which lost 0 bases and 4 bases, there was a span of 12 bases. The CDR3 protein is CASSQDWADYNEKLFF. The DNA of the CDR3 is TGCGCCAGCAGCCAAGATTGGGCTGACTATAATGAAAAACTGTTTTTT.

This chain links TRBV5-6 with TRBJ1-6, with D possibly being TRBD1 (5 bases). CDR3 size: 17 residues. Germline CDR1 reads SGHDT; CDR2 reads YYEEEE. Trimming pared 2 bases from V and 3 bases from J, leaving 15 bases between. CDR3: CASSLRPGLNYNSPLHF. In DNA form, the CDR3 reads TGTGCCAGCAGCTTACGCCCGGGACTGAACTATAATTCACCCCTCCACTTT.

This clone occurred a few times. The chain joins TRBV19 to TRBJ2-7; D remains ambiguous. Germline V lookup: CDR1 LNHDA, CDR2 SQIVND (reference sequence). This CDR3 is built from 12 residues. The V end lost 3 bases, the J end lost 2 bases, and 5 bases lay between the germline ends. The CDR3 bases are TGTGCCAGTAGTATGAGGCCCTACGAGCAGTACTTC. Translated, it gives CASSMRPYEQYF.

The rearrangement uses TRBV28 and TRBJ2-1, with no clear D. The germline gives CDR1 MDHEN, CDR2 SYDVKM. The CDR3 contains 14 residues. V lost 6 bases and J 7 bases, leaving 16 bases between the germline ends. The CDR3 spells CASSRPIQWNEQFF. CDR3 bases: TGTGCCAGCAGCCGCCCCATACAATGGAATGAGCAGTTCTTC.

The J gene is TRBJ2-1, the V gene TRBV3-1 (or the pseudogene TRBV3-2); D is perhaps TRBD2 (6 bases). Germline CDR1 and CDR2: LGHDT and YNNKEL (reference sequence). Deletions cut 4 bases from V and 9 bases from J, with 25 bases between. The CDR3 runs 17 residues. The DNA for the CDR3 is TGTGCCAGCAGCCTAACAACAATGACTAGAGGGTCGGCTGAGCAGTTCTTC. It codes for CASSLTTMTRGSAEQFF.

CDR3 protein: CSGGDSYEQYF. DNA of the CDR3: TGCAGCGGGGGCGACTCCTACGAGCAGTACTTC. The chain couples TRBV29-1 to TRBJ2-7; possible D gene TRBD1, 5 bases. Trimming left V 7 bases short and J 0 bases short, with 7 bases between. Germline CDR1 and CDR2: SQVTM and ANQGSEA. The CDR3 spans 11 residues.

The gene calls are TRBV7-8 and TRBJ2-2; 12 bases match TRBD2. After removal of 6 bases from V and 5 bases from J, the junction contained 10 bases not matched to a gene. Germline CDR1 is SGHVS and CDR2 is FQNEAQ. The CDR3 totals 17 residues. CDR3 sequence reads: CASRPTLAGGPTGELFF. The CDR3 DNA reads as TGTGCCAGCAGACCTACCCTAGCGGGAGGGCCAACCGGGGAGCTGTTTTTT.